This is a list of T cell receptor beta chains from one sample in a study of cytomegalovirus exposure and HLA in healthy donors. The protocol was immunoSEQ multiplex PCR, while the TCRdb copy is restricted to in-frame clones and leaves out a portion. The table shows tens of thousands of clones, with around two thirds occurring only once. Source material: PBMCs. The receptors stem from a woman aged 60-75 years in good health and CMV-seropositive. CDR3s include the opening cysteine and the closing phenylalanine or tryptophan. Each record gives: clone size, J gene, V gene, D gene, CDR3 protein, CDR3 DNA. A D gene is named only where the DNA matches it firmly. Only part of the rows carry a size: once, few, many, or a class if the clone is expanded.

>NA|TRBJ2-6|TRBV19|TRBD1
CASIRTGSSSGANVLTF
TGTGCCAGTATCCGGACAGGGTCTTCCTCTGGGGCCAACGTCCTGACTTTC
>once|TRBJ2-1|TRBV10-3|TRBD1
CAISGTGGYNEQFF
TGTGCCATCAGTGGGACAGGGGGCTACAATGAGCAGTTCTTC
>NA|TRBJ2-7|TRBV7-2|NA
CASTFPNYDKAYF
TGTGCCAGCACGTTCCCAAACTACGATAAGGCGTACTTC
>NA|TRBJ1-5|TRBV7-9|NA
CASSSWWGGSNQPQHF
TGTGCCAGCAGCTCCTGGTGGGGGGGCAGCAATCAGCCCCAGCATTTT
>once|TRBJ1-2|TRBV7-9|TRBD1
CASSLTGGNYGYTF
TGTGCCAGCAGCTTAACAGGGGGGAACTATGGCTACACCTTC
>NA|TRBJ2-3|TRBV2|NA
CASSEMVATTDTQYF
TGTGCCAGCAGTGAAATGGTAGCTACCACAGATACGCAGTATTTT
>NA|TRBJ2-5|TRBV2|TRBD2
CASSERWVAGSQETQYF
TGTGCCAGCAGTGAGCGGTGGGTAGCGGGGAGTCAAGAGACCCAGTACTTC
>once|TRBJ1-5|TRBV27|NA
CASSYSHSNQPQHF
TGTGCCAGCAGTTATAGCCATAGCAATCAGCCCCAGCATTTT
>NA|TRBJ2-3|TRBV6-6|TRBD1
CASRLTGQGTDTQYF
TGTGCCAGCAGGCTAACGGGACAGGGAACAGATACGCAGTATTTT
>NA|TRBJ2-7|TRBV30|NA
CAWRHTYEQYF
TGTGCCTGGCGCCACACCTACGAGCAGTACTTC
>NA|TRBJ1-1|TRBV18|NA
CASSQWVEGGNTEAFF
TGTGCCAGCTCACAGTGGGTAGAAGGGGGGAACACTGAAGCTTTCTTT
>once|TRBJ2-5|TRBV10-3|NA
CAISEGLTSEQYF
TGTGCCATCAGTGAGGGTCTTACCTCTGAGCAGTACTTC
>NA|TRBJ1-2|TRBV6-5|TRBD1
CASSRTGEHGYTF
TGTGCCAGCAGCCGCACAGGGGAGCATGGCTACACCTTC
>NA|TRBJ2-1|TRBV12-2|NA
CASRPPLVELFGSYNEQFF
TGTGCAAGTCGCCCCCCGCTGGTCGAGCTCTTTGGTTCCTACAATGAGCAGTTCTTC
>NA|TRBJ1-1|TRBV10-3|NA
CAITDTVNTEAFF
TGTGCCATCACCGATACAGTAAACACTGAAGCTTTCTTT
>NA|TRBJ2-2|TRBV5-6|NA
CASSLPLNTGELFF
TGTGCCAGCAGCTTGCCCCTCAACACCGGGGAGCTGTTTTTT
>NA|TRBJ2-3|TRBV2|NA
CASSEGPSDTDTQYF
TGTGCCAGCAGTGAGGGGCCCTCAGACACAGATACGCAGTATTTT
>NA|TRBJ1-2|TRBV6-1|NA
CASQGSALGYTF
TGTGCCAGCCAGGGCTCAGCCCTGGGCTACACCTTC
>NA|TRBJ2-1|TRBV4-3|NA
CASSRRQSMYNEQFF
TGCGCCAGCAGCCGCCGACAGAGTATGTACAATGAGCAGTTCTTC
>once|TRBJ1-2|TRBV6-5|NA
CASSPSNYGYTF
TGTGCCAGCAGTCCTAGTAACTATGGCTACACCTTC
>NA|TRBJ1-5|TRBV7-9|NA
CASSLDLPGVSNQPQHF
TGTGCCAGCAGCTTAGATCTACCGGGGGTAAGCAATCAGCCCCAGCATTTT
>NA|TRBJ1-6|TRBV10-3|NA
CAISESGRGNSPLHF
TGTGCCATCAGTGAGTCGGGTCGCGGTAATTCACCCCTCCACTTT
>NA|TRBJ2-7|TRBV2|TRBD1
CASSPGQGTYEQYF
TGTGCCAGCAGTCCGGGACAGGGGACCTACGAGCAGTACTTC
>NA|TRBJ1-2|TRBV6-1|TRBD1
CASSGWGQGNYGYTF
TGTGCCAGCAGTGGATGGGGACAGGGCAACTATGGCTACACCTTC
>few|TRBJ1-1|TRBV7-8|TRBD1
CASSLGQGTEAFF
TGTGCCAGCAGCTTGGGACAGGGCACTGAAGCTTTCTTT
>NA|TRBJ1-1|TRBV7-9|TRBD1
CASSLEQGATEAFF
TGTGCCAGCAGCTTAGAGCAGGGGGCGACTGAAGCTTTCTTT